The next 5 T cell receptor beta chains were all read from a single sample in a study of T cells in women clearing cervical HPV infection. Data came from immunoSEQ multiplex PCR; TCRdb stores just in-frame clones and leaves some out. Its listing shows 39,000 or so clones. Input material: blood buffy coat. All receptors come from a woman aged 18 to 69 with a cervical HPV16 infection that either progressed to CIN3+ or cleared (not recorded which).

A note on this clone: The read terminates 3 residues before the CDR3 end, so the remaining end is supplied by the germline J gene. The gene calls are TRBV29-1 and TRBJ1-2, with a tentative D call TRBD1 (5 bases). V shed 5 bases and J shed 7 bases, with 14 bases lying between them. Looked up from germline, CDR1 is SQVTM and CDR2 is ANQGSEA. The CDR3 has 12 residues. The CDR3 sequence: CSVPAGFFGYTF. The CDR3 bases that were read are TGCAGCGTTCCGGCAGGGTTTTTTGGC.

Turning to this clone: The observed sequence ends 3 residues before the CDR3 terminus, with the missing tail filled in from the germline J gene. The chain joins TRBV11-2 to TRBJ2-4; 7 bases are a match to TRBD1. The CDR3 is made up of 14 amino acids. The germline gives CDR1 SGHAT, CDR2 FQNNGV. The junction had 7 bases not matched to a gene; V was cut back by 3 bases and J by 8 bases. The CDR3 DNA, read in part, is TGTGCCAGCAGCTTGACAGGGATTGTAGACATT. Translating it yields CASSLTGIVDI. The entire CDR3 protein is CASSLTGIVDIQYF.

As concerns this clone: The sequence runs out 3 residues before the end of the CDR3; the remainder is reconstructed from the germline J gene. This chain uses TRBV20-1 with TRBJ2-1; tentatively, D is TRBD2 (6 bases). Trimming shortened V by 6 bases and J by 1 base, and 19 bases separated the two germline ends. The CDR3 is 16 amino acids. The V gene's germline CDR1 is DFQATT and CDR2 SNEGSKA (reference sequence). The CDR3 reads CSANPTGRDSYNEQFF. The CDR3 bases that were read are TGCAGTGCAAACCCGACTGGGCGGGATTCCTACAATGAG.

The CDR3 protein is CASSSNLGKETQYF. CDR3 bases read: TGTGCCAGCAGCTCCAATCTAGGAAAAGAGACC. This sequence joins TRBV7-2 and TRBJ2-5; D call uncertain. The read falls 3 residues short of the CDR3 end, and the missing part is taken from the germline J gene. The V and J ends lost 4 bases and 3 bases respectively, with 12 bases between them. This CDR3 spans 14 amino acids. From germline, CDR1 is SGHTA and CDR2 FQGNSA.

About this clone: The sequenced fragment ends 3 residues before the CDR3 boundary, so the rest is inferred from the germline J gene. This chain links TRBV2 with TRBJ2-7, with D possibly being TRBD1 (6 bases). CDR1 SNHLY and CDR2 FYNNEI come from the germline V gene. The CDR3 is 14 amino acids. V was cut by 7 bases and J by 0 bases, with 13 bases left in between. The CDR3 region is CASTLDRSSYEQYF. The DNA read from the CDR3 is TGTGCCAGCACCCTGGACAGATCCTCCTACGAG.